The T cell receptor beta chain described here comes from a study of cytomegalovirus exposure and HLA in healthy donors. Notes on the study in general: Across donors, sequencing depth was assumed by presence/absence analyses to be roughly uniform.

Details on this clone: Its antigen is as yet unknown.

PCR was performed using 60 Vbeta and 13 Jbeta primers. This table comes from immunoSEQ multiplex PCR, and its TCRdb copy is limited to in-frame clones, with some not included. The sample lists 250,000 to 350,000 clones; under 80% were seen once. The germline CDR1 and CDR2 sequences are KGHSH and LQKENI. This CDR3 contains 17 residues. With 5 bases removed from V and 0 bases from J, the gap between germline ends came to 16 bases. J is TRBJ1-4 and V is TRBV18; D is undetermined. The TCR originated in a female donor in good health and CMV-seronegative. Input material: PBMCs. CDR3 protein: CASSGYQATSTNEKLFF. CDR3 in DNA: TGTGCCAGCTCAGGATACCAGGCCACCTCAACTAATGAAAAACTGTTTTTT.